This is a list of T cell receptor beta chains from one sample in a study of tumor-infiltrating lymphocytes in localized non-small cell lung cancer. This table comes from immunoSEQ multiplex PCR, and its TCRdb copy is limited to in-frame clones, with some not included. Among about 7,600 clones listed, 60% to 80% were seen once. Sequencing was done on a sample of uninvolved lung tissue not adjacent to the tumor. These receptors originate from a human donor with non-small cell lung cancer. The CDR3 runs from the conserved cysteine through the conserved F or W. D genes are given only for firm matches.

d_call: NA; v_call: TRBV7-2; j_call: TRBJ2-6; cdr3_aa: CASSLGSSSSGANVLTF; cdr3_nt: TGTGCCAGCAGCTTAGGCAGCTCGAGCTCTGGGGCCAACGTCCTGACTTTC